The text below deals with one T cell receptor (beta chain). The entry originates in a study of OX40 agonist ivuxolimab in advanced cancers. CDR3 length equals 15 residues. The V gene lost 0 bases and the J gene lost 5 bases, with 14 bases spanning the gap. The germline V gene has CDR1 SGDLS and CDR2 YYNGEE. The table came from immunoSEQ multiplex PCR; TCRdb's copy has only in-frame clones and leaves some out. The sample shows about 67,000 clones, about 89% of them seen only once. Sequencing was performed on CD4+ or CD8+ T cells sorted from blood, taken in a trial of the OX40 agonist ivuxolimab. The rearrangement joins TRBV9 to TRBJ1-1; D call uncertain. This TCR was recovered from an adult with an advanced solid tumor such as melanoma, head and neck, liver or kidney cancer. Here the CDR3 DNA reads TGTGCCAGCAGCGTAGAATGGGGTCCGGGTACTGAAGCTTTCTTT. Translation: CASSVEWGPGTEAFF.